The present entry profiles one T cell receptor beta chain with its context. Through a sample-barcoded 5' primer and a J-beta primer mix, a second PCR was run for roughly 7 to 12 cycles. From the 5' RACE reads, TCRdb called clonotypes with MiXCR, one entry per CDR3 protein. The sample has about 1.8 million distinct CDR3 sequences; about 50% are singletons. CDR3 length equals 16 residues. Germline V lookup: CDR1 DFQATT, CDR2 SNEGSKA (reference sequence). V lost 3 bases to trimming and J lost 3 bases, with 18 bases between them. The data originate from a study of blood T cells in healthy people across ages.

Sequencing used blood. This chain connects TRBV20-1 to TRBJ1-5; D is uncertain. This TCR came from a woman in her thirties or forties in good health. The CDR3 DNA is TGCAGTGCTAGCCCCCCGGGCAGGTATGACAATCAGCCCCAGCATTTT. This encodes CSASPPGRYDNQPQHF.